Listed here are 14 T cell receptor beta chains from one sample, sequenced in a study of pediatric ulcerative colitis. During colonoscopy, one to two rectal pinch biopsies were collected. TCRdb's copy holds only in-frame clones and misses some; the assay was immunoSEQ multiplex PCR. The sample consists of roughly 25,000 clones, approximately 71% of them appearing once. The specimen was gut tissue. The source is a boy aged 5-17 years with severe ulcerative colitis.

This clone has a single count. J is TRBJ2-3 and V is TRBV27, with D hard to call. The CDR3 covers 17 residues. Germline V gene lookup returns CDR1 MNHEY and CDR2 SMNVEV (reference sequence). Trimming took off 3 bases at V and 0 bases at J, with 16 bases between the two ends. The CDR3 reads CASSLRRNSMSTDTQYF. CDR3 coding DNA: TGTGCCAGCAGTTTGAGAAGGAATTCCATGAGCACAGATACGCAGTATTTT.

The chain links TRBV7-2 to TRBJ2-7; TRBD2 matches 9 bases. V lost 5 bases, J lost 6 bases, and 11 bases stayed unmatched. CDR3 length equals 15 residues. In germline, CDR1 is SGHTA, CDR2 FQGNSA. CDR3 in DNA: TGTGCCAGCAGCCTTGATGCCGGGACTAGCAGCGAGCAGTACTTC. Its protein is CASSLDAGTSSEQYF.

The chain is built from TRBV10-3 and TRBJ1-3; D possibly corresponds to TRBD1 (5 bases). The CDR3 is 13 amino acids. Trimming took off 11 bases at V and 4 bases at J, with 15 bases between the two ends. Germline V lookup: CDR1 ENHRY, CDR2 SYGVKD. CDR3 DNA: TGTGCCGCGAGAACAGGTTCAGGAAACACCATATATTTT. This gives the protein CAARTGSGNTIYF.

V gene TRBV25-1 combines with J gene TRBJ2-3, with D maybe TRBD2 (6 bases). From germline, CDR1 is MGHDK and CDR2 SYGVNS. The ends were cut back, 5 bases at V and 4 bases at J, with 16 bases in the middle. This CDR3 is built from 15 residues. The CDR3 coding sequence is TGTGCCAGCAGTCCACGGGGGATGGACGCAGATACGCAGTATTTT. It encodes CASSPRGMDADTQYF.

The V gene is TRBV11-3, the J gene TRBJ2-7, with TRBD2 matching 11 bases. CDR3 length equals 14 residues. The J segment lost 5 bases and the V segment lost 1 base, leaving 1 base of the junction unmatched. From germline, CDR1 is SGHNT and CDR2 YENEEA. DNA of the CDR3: TGTGCCAGCAGCTTAGGGACTAGCGGGCACGAGCAGTACTTC. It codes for CASSLGTSGHEQYF.

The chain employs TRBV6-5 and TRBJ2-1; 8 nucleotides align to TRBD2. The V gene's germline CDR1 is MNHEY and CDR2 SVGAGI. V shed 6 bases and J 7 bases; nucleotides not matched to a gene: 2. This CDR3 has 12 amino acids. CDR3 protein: CASSRGGNEQFF. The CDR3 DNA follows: TGTGCCAGCAGCCGCGGGGGGAATGAGCAGTTCTTC.

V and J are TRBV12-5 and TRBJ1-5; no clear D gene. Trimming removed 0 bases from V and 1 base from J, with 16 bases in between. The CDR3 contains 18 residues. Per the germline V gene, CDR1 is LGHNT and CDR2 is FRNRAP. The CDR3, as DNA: TGTGCTAGTGGTTTGGTAGATAGACGGTCTGGAAGCAATCAGCCCCAGCATTTT. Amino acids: CASGLVDRRSGSNQPQHF.

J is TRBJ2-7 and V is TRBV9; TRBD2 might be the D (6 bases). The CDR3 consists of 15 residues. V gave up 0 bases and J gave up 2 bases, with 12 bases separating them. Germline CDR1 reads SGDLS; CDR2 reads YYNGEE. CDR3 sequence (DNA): TGTGCCAGCAGCGTAGCTCCGGGAGTGGCCTACGAGCAGTACTTC. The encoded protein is CASSVAPGVAYEQYF.

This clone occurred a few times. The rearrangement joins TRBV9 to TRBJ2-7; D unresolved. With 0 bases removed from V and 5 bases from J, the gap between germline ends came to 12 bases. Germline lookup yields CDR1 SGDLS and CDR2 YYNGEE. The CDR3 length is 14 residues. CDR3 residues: CASSVVGISNEQYF. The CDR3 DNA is TGTGCCAGCAGCGTAGTCGGCATTAGCAACGAGCAGTACTTC.

The CDR3 nucleotides are TGTGCCAGCAGCGGGGACAGGGCCCACGAGCAGTACTTC. Protein: CASSGDRAHEQYF. V usage is TRBV7-8 and J usage is TRBJ2-7; the match to TRBD1 covers 9 bases. Germline loops: CDR1 SGHVS, CDR2 FQNEAQ. J lost 5 bases, V lost 5 bases, and 4 bases had no gene match. The CDR3 has 13 residues.

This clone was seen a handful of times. The CDR3 DNA reads TGTGCCAGCAGTGCCCGAAGGGTACTTAACACCGGGGAGCTGTTTTTT. Residues: CASSARRVLNTGELFF. This chain links TRBV6-6 with TRBJ2-2; D gene unclear. V lost 5 bases to trimming and J lost 2 bases, with 15 bases between them. Germline-derived CDR1 and CDR2 are MNHNY and SVGAGI (reference sequence). The CDR3 has 16 residues.

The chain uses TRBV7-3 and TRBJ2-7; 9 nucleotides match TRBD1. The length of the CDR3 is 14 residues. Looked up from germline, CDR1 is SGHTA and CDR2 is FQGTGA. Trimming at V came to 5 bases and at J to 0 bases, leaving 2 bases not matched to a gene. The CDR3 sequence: CASSQTGGSYEQYF. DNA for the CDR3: TGTGCCAGCAGCCAGACAGGGGGCTCCTACGAGCAGTACTTC.

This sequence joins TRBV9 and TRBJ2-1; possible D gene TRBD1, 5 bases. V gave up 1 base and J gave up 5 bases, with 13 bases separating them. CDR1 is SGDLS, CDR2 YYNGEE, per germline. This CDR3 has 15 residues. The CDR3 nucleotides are TGTGCCAGCAGCGTAACAGGCGGTTTAAACAATGAGCAGTTCTTC. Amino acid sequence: CASSVTGGLNNEQFF.

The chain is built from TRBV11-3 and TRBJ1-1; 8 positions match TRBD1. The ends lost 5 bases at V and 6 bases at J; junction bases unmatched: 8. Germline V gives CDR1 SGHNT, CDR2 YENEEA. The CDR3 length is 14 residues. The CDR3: CASSPGQVGSEAFF. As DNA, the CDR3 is TGTGCCAGCAGCCCGGGACAGGTGGGCTCTGAAGCTTTCTTT.